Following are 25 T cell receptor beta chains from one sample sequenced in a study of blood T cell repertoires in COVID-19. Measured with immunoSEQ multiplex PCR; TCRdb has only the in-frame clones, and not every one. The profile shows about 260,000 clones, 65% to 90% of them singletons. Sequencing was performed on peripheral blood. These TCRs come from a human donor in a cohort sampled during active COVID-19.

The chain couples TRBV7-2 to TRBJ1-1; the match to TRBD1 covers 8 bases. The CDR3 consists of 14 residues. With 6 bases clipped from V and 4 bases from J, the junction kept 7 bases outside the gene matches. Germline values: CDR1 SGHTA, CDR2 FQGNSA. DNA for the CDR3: TGTGCCAGCAGTCCATACAGGGGGATCACTGAAGCTTTCTTT. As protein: CASSPYRGITEAFF.

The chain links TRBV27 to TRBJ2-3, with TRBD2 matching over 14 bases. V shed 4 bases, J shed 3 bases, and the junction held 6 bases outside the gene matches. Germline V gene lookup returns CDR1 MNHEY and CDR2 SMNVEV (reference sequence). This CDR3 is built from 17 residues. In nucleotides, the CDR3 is TGTGCCAGCAGTTCGCCGGGACTAGCGGGAGTAACAGATACGCAGTATTTT. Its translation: CASSSPGLAGVTDTQYF.

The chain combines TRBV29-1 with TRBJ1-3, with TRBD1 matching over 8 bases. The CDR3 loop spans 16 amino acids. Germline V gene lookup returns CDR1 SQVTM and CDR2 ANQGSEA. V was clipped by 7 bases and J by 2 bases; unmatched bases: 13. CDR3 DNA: TGCAGCGCTAGTTATTCAGGGGGCTTTGCTGGAAACACCATATATTTT. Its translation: CSASYSGGFAGNTIYF. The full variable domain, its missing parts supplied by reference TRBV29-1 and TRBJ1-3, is SAVISQKPSRDICQRGTSLTIQCQVDSQVTMMFWYRQQPGQSLTLIATANQGSEATYESGFVIDKFPISRPNLTFSTLTVSNMSPEDSSIYLCSASYSGGFAGNTIYFGEGSWLTVV.

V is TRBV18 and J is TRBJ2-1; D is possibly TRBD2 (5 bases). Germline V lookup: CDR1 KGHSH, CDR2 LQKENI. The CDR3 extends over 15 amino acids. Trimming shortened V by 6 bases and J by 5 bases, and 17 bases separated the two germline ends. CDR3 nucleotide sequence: TGTGCCAGCTCGTTATCTAGCTTGGTCGACAATGAGCAGTTCTTC. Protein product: CASSLSSLVDNEQFF.

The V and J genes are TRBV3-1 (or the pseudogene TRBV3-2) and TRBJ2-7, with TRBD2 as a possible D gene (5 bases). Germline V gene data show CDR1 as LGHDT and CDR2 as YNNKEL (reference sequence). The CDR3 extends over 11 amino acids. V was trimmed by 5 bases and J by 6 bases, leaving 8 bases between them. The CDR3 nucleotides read TGTGCCAGCAGCAAGACTACCGAGCAGTACTTC. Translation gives CASSKTTEQYF.

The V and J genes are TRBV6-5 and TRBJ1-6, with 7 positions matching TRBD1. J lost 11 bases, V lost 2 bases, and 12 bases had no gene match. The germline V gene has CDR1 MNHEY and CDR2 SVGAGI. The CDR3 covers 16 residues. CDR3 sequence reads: CASSYTLQGRTAPLHF. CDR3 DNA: TGTGCCAGCAGTTACACCCTACAGGGGAGGACGGCACCCCTCCACTTT.

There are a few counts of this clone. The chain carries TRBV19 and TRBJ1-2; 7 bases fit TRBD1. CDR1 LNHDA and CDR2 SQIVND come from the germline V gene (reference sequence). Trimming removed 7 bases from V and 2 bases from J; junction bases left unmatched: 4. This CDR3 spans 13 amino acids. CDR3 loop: CASTLGQNYGYTF. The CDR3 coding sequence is TGTGCCAGTACCCTGGGACAGAACTATGGCTACACCTTC. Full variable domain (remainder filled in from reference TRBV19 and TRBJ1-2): DGGITQSPKYLFRKEGQNVTLSCEQNLNHDAMYWYRQDPGQGLRLIYYSQIVNDFQKGDIAEGYSVSREKKESFPLTVTSAQKNPTAFYLCASTLGQNYGYTFGSGTRLTVV.

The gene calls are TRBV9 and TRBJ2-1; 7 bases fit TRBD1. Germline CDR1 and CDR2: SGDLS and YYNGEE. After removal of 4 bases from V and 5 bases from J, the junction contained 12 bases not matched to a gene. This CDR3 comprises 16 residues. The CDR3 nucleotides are TGTGCCAGCAGCAGGAACCCAGGGGGACCAAACAATGAGCAGTTCTTC. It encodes CASSRNPGGPNNEQFF.

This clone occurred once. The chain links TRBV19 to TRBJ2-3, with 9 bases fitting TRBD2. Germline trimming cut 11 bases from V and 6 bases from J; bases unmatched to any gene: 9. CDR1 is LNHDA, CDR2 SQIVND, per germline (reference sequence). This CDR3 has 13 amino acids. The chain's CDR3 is CAGSASGTDTQYF. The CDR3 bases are TGTGCCGGGTCGGCTAGCGGGACGGATACGCAGTATTTT.

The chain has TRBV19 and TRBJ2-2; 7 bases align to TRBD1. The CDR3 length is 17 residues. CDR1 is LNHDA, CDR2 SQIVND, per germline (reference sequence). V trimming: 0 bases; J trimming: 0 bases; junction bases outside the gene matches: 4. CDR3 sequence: CASSIETGTANTGELFF. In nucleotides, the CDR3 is TGTGCCAGTAGTATAGAAACCGGGACAGCGAACACCGGGGAGCTGTTTTTT.

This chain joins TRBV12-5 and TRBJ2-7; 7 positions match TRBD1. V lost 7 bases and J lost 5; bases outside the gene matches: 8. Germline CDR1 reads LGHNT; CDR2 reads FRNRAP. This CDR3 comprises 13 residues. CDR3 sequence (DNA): TGTGCTAGTGTTATGGACAGGTATAACGAGCAGTACTTC. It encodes CASVMDRYNEQYF.

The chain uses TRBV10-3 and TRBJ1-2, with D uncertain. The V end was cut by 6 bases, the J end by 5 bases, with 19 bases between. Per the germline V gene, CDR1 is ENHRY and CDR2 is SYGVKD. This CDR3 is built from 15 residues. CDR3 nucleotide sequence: TGTGCCATCAGCGCTCAGGTCGGGGTGGGATATGGCTACACCTTC. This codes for CAISAQVGVGYGYTF.

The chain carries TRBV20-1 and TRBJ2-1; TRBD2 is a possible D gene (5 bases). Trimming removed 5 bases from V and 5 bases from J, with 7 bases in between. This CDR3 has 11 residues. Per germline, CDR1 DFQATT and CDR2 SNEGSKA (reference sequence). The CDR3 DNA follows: TGCAGTGCTTCGAGGGACAATGAGCAGTTCTTC. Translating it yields CSASRDNEQFF.

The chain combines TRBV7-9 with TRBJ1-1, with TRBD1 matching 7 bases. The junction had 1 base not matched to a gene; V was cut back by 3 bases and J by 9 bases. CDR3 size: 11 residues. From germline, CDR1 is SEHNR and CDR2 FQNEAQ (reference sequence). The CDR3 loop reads CASSLGQKAFF. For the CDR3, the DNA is TGTGCCAGCAGCTTGGGACAGAAAGCTTTCTTT.

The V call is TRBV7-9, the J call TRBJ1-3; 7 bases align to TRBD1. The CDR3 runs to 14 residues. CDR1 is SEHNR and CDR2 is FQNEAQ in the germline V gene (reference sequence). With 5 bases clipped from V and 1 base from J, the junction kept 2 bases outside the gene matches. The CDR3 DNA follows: TGTGCCAGCAGCCGACAGGGATCTGGAAACACCATATATTTT. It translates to CASSRQGSGNTIYF.

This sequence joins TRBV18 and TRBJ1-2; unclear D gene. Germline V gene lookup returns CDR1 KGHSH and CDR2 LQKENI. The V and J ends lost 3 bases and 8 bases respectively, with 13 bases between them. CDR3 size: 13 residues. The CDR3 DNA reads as TGTGCCAGCTCACCCTCCGAGGCGGAAGGCTACACCTTC. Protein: CASSPSEAEGYTF.

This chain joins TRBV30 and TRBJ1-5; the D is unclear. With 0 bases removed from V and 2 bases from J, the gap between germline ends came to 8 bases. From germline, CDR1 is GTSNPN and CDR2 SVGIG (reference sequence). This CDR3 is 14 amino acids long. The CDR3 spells CAWSVRGGNQPQHF. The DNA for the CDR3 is TGTGCCTGGAGTGTAAGAGGTGGCAATCAGCCCCAGCATTTT. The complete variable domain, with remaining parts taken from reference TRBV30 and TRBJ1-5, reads SQTIHQWPATLVQPVGSPLSLECTVEGTSNPNLYWYRQAAGRGLQLLFYSVGIGQISSEVPQNLSASRPQDRQFILSSKKLLLSDSGFYLCAWSVRGGNQPQHFGDGTRLSIL.

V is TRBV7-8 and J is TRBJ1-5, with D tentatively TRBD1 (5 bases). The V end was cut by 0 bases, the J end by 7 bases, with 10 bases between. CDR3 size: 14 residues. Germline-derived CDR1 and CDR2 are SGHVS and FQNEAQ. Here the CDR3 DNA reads TGTGCCAGCAGCTTAGCGGGACTGCGGCAGCCCCAGCATTTT. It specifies CASSLAGLRQPQHF. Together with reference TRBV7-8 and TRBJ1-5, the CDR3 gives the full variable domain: GAGVSQSPRYKVAKRGQDVALRCDPISGHVSLFWYQQALGQGPEFLTYFQNEAQLDKSGLPSDRFFAERPEGSVSTLKIQRTQQEDSAVYLCASSLAGLRQPQHFGDGTRLSIL.

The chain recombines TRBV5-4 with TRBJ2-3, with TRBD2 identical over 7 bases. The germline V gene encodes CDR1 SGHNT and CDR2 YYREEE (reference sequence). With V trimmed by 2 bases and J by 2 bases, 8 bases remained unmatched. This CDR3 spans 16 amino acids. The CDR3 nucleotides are TGTGCCAGCAGCTTACGAGCCGGGAGGACCACAGATACGCAGTATTTT. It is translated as CASSLRAGRTTDTQYF.

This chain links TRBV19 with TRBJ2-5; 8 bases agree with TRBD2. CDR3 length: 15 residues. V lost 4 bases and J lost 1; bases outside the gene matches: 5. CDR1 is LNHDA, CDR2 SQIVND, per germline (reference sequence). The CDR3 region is CASSRIAGFQETQYF. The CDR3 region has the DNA TGTGCCAGTAGTAGAATAGCGGGGTTCCAAGAGACCCAGTACTTC.

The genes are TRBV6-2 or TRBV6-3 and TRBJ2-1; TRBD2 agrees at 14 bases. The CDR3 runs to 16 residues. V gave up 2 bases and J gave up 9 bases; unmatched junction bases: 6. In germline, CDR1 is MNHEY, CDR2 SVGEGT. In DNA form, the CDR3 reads TGTGCCAGCAGTTACGGACTAGCGGGAGGAGTAGGTGAGCAGTTCTTC. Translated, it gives CASSYGLAGGVGEQFF.

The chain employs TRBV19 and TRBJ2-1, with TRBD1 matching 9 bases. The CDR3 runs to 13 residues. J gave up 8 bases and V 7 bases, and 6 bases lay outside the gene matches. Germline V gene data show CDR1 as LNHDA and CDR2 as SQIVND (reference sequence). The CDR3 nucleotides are TGTGCCAGTAACCCCGGGACAGGGTATGAGCAGTTCTTC. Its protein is CASNPGTGYEQFF.

CDR3 DNA sequence: TGTGCCAGCAGCTTTCGAGGAGAATCTGAAGCTTTCTTT. This sequence encodes CASSFRGESEAFF. The chain is built from TRBV7-9 and TRBJ1-1; D uncertain. This CDR3 is built from 13 residues. CDR1 is SEHNR, CDR2 FQNEAQ, per germline (reference sequence). The V and J ends lost 3 bases and 6 bases respectively, with 11 bases between them.

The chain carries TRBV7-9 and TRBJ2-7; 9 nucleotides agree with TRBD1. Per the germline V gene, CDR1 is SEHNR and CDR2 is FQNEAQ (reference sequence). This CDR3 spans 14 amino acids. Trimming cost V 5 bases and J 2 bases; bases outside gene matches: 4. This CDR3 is CASSPQGAPYEQYF. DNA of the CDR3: TGTGCCAGCAGCCCACAGGGGGCCCCCTACGAGCAGTACTTC. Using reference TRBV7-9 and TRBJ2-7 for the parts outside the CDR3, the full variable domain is DTGVSQNPRHKITKRGQNVTFRCDPISEHNRLYWYRQTLGQGPEFLTYFQNEAQLEKSRLLSDRFSAERPKGSFSTLEIQRTEQGDSAMYLCASSPQGAPYEQYFGPGTRLTVT.

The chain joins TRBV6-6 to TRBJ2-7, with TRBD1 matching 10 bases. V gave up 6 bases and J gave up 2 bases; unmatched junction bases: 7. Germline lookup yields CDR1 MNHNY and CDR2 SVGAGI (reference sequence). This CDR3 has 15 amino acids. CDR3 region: CASSQTGGSPYEQYF. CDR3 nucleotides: TGTGCCAGCAGCCAGACAGGGGGCTCCCCCTACGAGCAGTACTTC.